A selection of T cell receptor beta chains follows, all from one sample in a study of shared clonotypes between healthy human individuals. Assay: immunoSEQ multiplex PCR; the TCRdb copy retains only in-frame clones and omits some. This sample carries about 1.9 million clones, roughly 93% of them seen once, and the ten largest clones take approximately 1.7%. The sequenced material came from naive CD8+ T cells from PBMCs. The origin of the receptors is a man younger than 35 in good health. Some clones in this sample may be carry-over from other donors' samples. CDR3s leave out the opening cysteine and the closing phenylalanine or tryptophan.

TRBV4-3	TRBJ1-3	ASSQGATAGNTIY
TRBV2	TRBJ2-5	ASRDRGWETQY
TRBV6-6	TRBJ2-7	ASSYAASINYEQY
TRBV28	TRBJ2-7	ASSSRWYEQY
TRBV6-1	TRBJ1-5	ASSDGRGGNQPQH
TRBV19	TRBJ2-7	ASRPSPTGTYEQY
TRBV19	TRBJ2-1	ASTPLGGAGLYNEQF
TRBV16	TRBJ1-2	ASSRADGGSYGYT
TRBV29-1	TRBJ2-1	SVVAGGPINEQF
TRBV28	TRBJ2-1	ASSLLTSGRGDEQF
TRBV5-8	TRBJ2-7	ASSSRLAGGPSSYEQY
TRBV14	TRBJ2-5	ASSQNFRRQQETQY
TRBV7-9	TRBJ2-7	ASSPGGGGSVY
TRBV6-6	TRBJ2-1	ASSYSLLEQF
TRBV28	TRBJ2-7	ASSSPQEAGGRYEQY
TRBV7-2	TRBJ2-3	ASSLARGTDTQY
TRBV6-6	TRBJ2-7	ASSNRLAASYEQY
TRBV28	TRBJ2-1	ASSLFGEQF
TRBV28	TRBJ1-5	ASSSGGHQPQH
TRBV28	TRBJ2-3	ASSPGLSQADTQY
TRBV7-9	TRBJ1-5	ASSLGGFGIYSNQPQH
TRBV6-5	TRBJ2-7	ASSYSRTGAPEQY
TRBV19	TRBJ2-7	ASSPGDGLAGYEQY
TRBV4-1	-	ASSQGGRNGYYEQY